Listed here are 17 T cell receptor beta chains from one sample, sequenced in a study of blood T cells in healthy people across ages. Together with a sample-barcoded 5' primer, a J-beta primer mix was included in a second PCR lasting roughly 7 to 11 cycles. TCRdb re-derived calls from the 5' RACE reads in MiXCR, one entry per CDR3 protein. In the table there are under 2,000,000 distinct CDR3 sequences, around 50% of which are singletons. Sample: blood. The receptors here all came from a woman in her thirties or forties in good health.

The DNA for the CDR3 is TGTGCCAGCAGTTTCTCTAGCGGGGGGACCAAAAACATTCAGTACTTC. Amino acid sequence: CASSFSSGGTKNIQYF. This chain joins TRBV12-3 or TRBV12-4 and TRBJ2-4; 11 positions agree with TRBD2. The junction had 3 bases not matched to a gene; V was cut back by 3 bases and J by 2 bases. This CDR3 comprises 16 residues.

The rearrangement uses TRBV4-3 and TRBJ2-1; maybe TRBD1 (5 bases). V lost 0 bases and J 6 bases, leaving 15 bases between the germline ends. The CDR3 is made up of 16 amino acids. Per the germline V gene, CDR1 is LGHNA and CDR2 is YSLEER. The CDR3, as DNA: TGCGCCAGCAGCCAAGATGGGGCAGGGAAGGGCAATGAGCAGTTCTTC. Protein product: CASSQDGAGKGNEQFF.

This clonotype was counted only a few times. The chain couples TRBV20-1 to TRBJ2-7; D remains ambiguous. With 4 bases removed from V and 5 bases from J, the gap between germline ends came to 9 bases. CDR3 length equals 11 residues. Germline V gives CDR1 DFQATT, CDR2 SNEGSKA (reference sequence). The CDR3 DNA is TGCAGTGCTACTAGGACGGACGAGCAGTACTTC. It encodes CSATRTDEQYF.

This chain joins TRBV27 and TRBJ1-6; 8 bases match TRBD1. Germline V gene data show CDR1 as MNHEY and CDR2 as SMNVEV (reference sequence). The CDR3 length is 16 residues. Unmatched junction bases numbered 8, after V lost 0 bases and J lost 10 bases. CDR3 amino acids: CASSLSSRTGISPLHF. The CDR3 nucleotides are TGTGCCAGCAGTTTATCCTCCCGGACAGGGATCTCACCCCTCCACTTT.

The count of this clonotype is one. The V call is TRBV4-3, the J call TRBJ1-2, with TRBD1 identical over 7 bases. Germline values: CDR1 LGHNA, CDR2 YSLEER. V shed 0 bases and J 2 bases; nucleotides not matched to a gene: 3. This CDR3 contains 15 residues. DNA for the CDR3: TGCGCCAGCAGCCAAGAACGGGACAGAAACTATGGCTACACCTTC. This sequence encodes CASSQERDRNYGYTF.

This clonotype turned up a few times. In nucleotides, the CDR3 is TGCAGTGCTTTATCGACTAGCGGGGTAAATAATGAGCAGTTCTTC. Its translation: CSALSTSGVNNEQFF. The chain couples TRBV20-1 to TRBJ2-1; 11 nucleotides agree with TRBD2. Germline loops: CDR1 DFQATT, CDR2 SNEGSKA (reference sequence). The CDR3 has 15 amino acids. The junction had 10 bases not matched to a gene; V was cut back by 5 bases and J by 7 bases.

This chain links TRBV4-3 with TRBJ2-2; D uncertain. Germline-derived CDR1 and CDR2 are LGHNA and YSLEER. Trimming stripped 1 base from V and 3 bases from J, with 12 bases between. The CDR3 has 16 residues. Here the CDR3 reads CASSQGPGGYTGELFF. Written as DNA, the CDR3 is TGCGCCAGCAGCCAAGGGCCTGGCGGCTACACCGGGGAGCTGTTTTTT.

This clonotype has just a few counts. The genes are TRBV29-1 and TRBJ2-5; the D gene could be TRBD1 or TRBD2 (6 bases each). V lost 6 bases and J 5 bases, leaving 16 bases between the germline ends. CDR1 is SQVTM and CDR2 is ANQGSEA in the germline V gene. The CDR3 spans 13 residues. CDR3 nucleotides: TGCAGCGTGCCAGATACAGGGAGGGAGACCCAGTACTTC. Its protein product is CSVPDTGRETQYF.

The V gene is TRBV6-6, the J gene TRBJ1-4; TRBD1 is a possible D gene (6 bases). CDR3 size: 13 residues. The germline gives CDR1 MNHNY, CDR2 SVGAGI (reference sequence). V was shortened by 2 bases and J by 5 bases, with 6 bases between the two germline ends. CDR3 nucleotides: TGTGCCAGCAGTTACCAGGGGAATGAAAAACTGTTTTTT. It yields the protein CASSYQGNEKLFF.

For the CDR3, the DNA is TGTGCCAGCAGCCAAGCGAAACCGGGGACAGGGGGCAACTATGGCTACACCTTC. Protein: CASSQAKPGTGGNYGYTF. V is TRBV4-2 and J is TRBJ1-2; the match to TRBD1 covers 12 bases. Per germline, CDR1 LGHNA and CDR2 YNFKEQ. This CDR3 spans 18 amino acids. With 1 base clipped from V and 2 bases from J, the junction kept 8 bases outside the gene matches.

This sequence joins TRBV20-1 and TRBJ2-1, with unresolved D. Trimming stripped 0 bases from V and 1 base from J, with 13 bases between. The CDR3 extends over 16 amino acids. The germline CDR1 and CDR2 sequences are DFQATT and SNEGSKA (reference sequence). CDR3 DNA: TGCAGTGCTAGAGACCCAGGTAGCTCTTCCTACAATGAGCAGTTCTTC. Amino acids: CSARDPGSSSYNEQFF.

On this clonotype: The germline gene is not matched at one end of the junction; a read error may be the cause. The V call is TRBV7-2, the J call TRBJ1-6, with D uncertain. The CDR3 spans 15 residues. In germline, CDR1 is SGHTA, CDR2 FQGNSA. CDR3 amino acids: CASSLNPSYNSPLHF. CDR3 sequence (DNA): TGTGCCAGCAGCTTAAATCCGTCCTACAATTCACCCCTCCACTTT. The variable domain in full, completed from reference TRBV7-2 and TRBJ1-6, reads GAGVSQSPSNKVTEKGKDVELRCDPISGHTALYWYRQSLGQGLEFLIYFQGNSAPDKSGLPSDRFSAERTGGSVSTLTIQRTQQEDSAVYLCASSLNPSYNSPLHFGNGTRLTVT.

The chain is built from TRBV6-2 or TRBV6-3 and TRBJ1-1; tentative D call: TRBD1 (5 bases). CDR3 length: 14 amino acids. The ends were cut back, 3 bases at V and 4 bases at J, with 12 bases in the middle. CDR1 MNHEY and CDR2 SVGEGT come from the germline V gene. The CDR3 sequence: CASSYPGNGTEAFF. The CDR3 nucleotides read TGTGCCAGCAGTTATCCAGGGAATGGCACTGAAGCTTTCTTT.

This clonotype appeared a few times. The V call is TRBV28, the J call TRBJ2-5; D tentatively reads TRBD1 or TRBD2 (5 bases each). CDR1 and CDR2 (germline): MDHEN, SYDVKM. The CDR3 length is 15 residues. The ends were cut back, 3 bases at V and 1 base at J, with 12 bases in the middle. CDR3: CASSFGGAVQETQYF. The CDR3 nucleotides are TGTGCCAGCAGTTTTGGGGGAGCAGTCCAAGAGACCCAGTACTTC.

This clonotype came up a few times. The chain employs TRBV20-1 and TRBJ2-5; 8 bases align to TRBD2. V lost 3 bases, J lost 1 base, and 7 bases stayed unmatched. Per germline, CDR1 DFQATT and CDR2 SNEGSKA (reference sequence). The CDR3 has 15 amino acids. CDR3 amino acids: CSASQLRGAQETQYF. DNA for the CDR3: TGCAGTGCTAGTCAGTTGCGGGGGGCCCAAGAGACCCAGTACTTC.

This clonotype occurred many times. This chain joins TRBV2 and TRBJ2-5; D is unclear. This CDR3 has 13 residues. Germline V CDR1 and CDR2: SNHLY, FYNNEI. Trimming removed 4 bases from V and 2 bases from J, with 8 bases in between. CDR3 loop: CASSVSRQETQYF. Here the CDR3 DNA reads TGTGCCAGCAGTGTATCGAGGCAAGAGACCCAGTACTTC.

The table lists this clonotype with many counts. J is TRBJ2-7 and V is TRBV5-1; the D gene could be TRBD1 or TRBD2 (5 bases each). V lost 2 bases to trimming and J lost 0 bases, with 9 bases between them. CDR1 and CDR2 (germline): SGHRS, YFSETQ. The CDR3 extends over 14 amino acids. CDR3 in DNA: TGCGCCAGCAGCTTCGGGACCTCCTCCTACGAGCAGTACTTC. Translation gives CASSFGTSSYEQYF.